What follows are 29 T cell receptor beta chains derived from one specimen sequenced in a study of shared clonotypes between healthy human individuals. Naive-designated CD8 cells lacked CD45RO, were positively enriched for CCR7, and omitted terminally differentiated effector memory CD45RA+ cells. Method: immunoSEQ multiplex PCR; TCRdb's copy keeps in-frame clones and lacks some. The profile covers 2 million to 2.5 million clones, with roughly 95% appearing a single time and roughly 1% taken by the ten largest. Sample: naive CD8+ T cells sorted from blood. The receptor source for this set is a man aged 18-30 years in good health.

V and J are TRBV14 and TRBJ2-7; TRBD1 matches 8 bases. Trimming at V came to 6 bases and at J to 2 bases, leaving 9 bases not matched to a gene. The CDR3 is 15 amino acids. The germline V gene encodes CDR1 SGHDN and CDR2 FVKESK. The CDR3 coding sequence is TGTGCCAGCAGTTTAGGGACAGGCCAGACCTACGAGCAGTACTTC. It translates to CASSLGTGQTYEQYF.

This clone has more than one count but fewer than ten. Other DNA sequences in this specimen translate into the identical CDR3. V is TRBV27 and J is TRBJ2-7; D might be TRBD2 (5 bases). The V gene lost 5 bases and the J gene lost 0 bases, with 8 bases spanning the gap. The CDR3 consists of 13 residues. The germline V gene encodes CDR1 MNHEY and CDR2 SMNVEV (reference sequence). CDR3 sequence: CASSPGISYEQYF. DNA for the CDR3: TGTGCCAGCAGTCCCGGGATCTCCTACGAGCAGTACTTC.

To note about this clone: Other DNA sequences from this sample encode an identical CDR3 as well. The chain joins TRBV30 to TRBJ2-5; D gene ambiguous. With 1 base removed from V and 5 bases from J, the gap between germline ends came to 2 bases. This CDR3 contains 10 residues. Germline loops: CDR1 GTSNPN, CDR2 SVGIG (reference sequence). The CDR3 protein is CAWSGETQYF. DNA of the CDR3: TGTGCCTGGAGTGGGGAGACCCAGTACTTC. Full variable domain (outside the CDR3, taken from reference TRBV30 and TRBJ2-5): SQTIHQWPATLVQPVGSPLSLECTVEGTSNPNLYWYRQAAGRGLQLLFYSVGIGQISSEVPQNLSASRPQDRQFILSSKKLLLSDSGFYLCAWSGETQYFGPGTRLLVL.

V usage is TRBV7-9 and J usage is TRBJ2-5, with a possible D match to TRBD2 (6 bases). The V and J ends lost 0 bases and 2 bases respectively, with 16 bases between them. The germline gives CDR1 SEHNR, CDR2 FQNEAQ (reference sequence). The CDR3 covers 17 residues. The CDR3 sequence is CASSLADFGLPQETQYF. The CDR3 DNA reads TGTGCCAGCAGCTTAGCAGACTTCGGACTACCTCAAGAGACCCAGTACTTC. The full variable domain, rest sourced from reference TRBV7-9 and TRBJ2-5, is DTGVSQNPRHKITKRGQNVTFRCDPISEHNRLYWYRQTLGQGPEFLTYFQNEAQLEKSRLLSDRFSAERPKGSFSTLEIQRTEQGDSAMYLCASSLADFGLPQETQYFGPGTRLLVL.

This chain connects TRBV6-1 to TRBJ1-5, with a weak D call TRBD1 (5 bases). The germline V and J ends were trimmed by 3 bases and 2 bases, with 11 bases remaining between them. The CDR3 sequence is 15 residues long. CDR1 MNHNS and CDR2 SASEGT come from the germline V gene. CDR3 coding DNA: TGTGCCAGCAGTGATAGGGGAGTTGGCAATCAGCCCCAGCATTTT. Protein sequence: CASSDRGVGNQPQHF.

The genes are TRBV7-9 and TRBJ2-3, with D tentatively TRBD2 (5 bases). Trimming stripped 5 bases from V and 1 base from J, with 13 bases between. The germline CDR1 and CDR2 sequences are SEHNR and FQNEAQ (reference sequence). The CDR3 is made up of 15 amino acids. CDR3 sequence: CASSPPGVGTDTQYF. CDR3 nucleotides: TGTGCCAGCAGCCCACCCGGGGTGGGCACAGATACGCAGTATTTT.

Only a few counts were recorded for this clone. Other DNA sequences from this sample encode an identical CDR3 as well. The chain combines TRBV6-5 with TRBJ2-7, with D hard to call. The CDR3 has 13 residues. CDR1 and CDR2 from the germline V gene are MNHEY and SVGAGI. The V gene lost 0 bases and the J gene lost 1 base, with 4 bases spanning the gap. Written as DNA, the CDR3 is TGTGCCAGCAGTTACTCGGGATCCTACGAGCAGTACTTC. Its translation: CASSYSGSYEQYF.

This chain joins TRBV7-9 and TRBJ2-1, with D possibly being TRBD2 (6 bases). Germline values: CDR1 SEHNR, CDR2 FQNEAQ (reference sequence). V lost 3 bases and J lost 9, with 15 bases in between. This CDR3 contains 14 residues. The CDR3 loop is CASSFRNRESEQFF. The CDR3 nucleotides are TGTGCCAGCAGCTTTAGGAATCGGGAGTCTGAGCAGTTCTTC.

This clone occurred once. The chain joins TRBV11-2 to TRBJ1-4; 8 positions match TRBD1. The V and J ends lost 1 base and 0 bases, in that order; junction bases with no gene match: 4. The germline gives CDR1 SGHAT, CDR2 FQNNGV. The length of the CDR3 is 17 residues. This CDR3 reads CASSLAPGGSTNEKLFF. CDR3 sequence (DNA): TGTGCCAGCAGCTTAGCCCCAGGGGGCTCAACTAATGAAAAACTGTTTTTT.

This chain links TRBV29-1 with TRBJ1-1; the D gene is possibly TRBD1 (6 bases). The V end lost 5 bases, the J end lost 4 bases, and 17 bases lay between the germline ends. The germline CDR1 and CDR2 sequences are SQVTM and ANQGSEA. CDR3 length: 14 amino acids. In nucleotides, the CDR3 is TGCAGCGTTTACTCGGGGGCGCGAGGCACTGAAGCTTTCTTT. Its translation is CSVYSGARGTEAFF.

The chain joins TRBV4-1 to TRBJ2-5; D could derive from TRBD1 or TRBD2 (5 bases each). This CDR3 is built from 14 residues. V was shortened by 4 bases and J by 3 bases, with 12 bases between the two germline ends. Germline V gene sequence: CDR1 MGHRA, CDR2 YSYEKL. CDR3 residues: CASSLRGVEETQYF. CDR3 nucleotide sequence: TGCGCCAGCAGCCTGAGGGGAGTGGAAGAGACCCAGTACTTC.

Only one count was recorded for this clone. The rearrangement links TRBV13 to TRBJ1-1, with TRBD1 identical over 7 bases. V trimming: 5 bases; J trimming: 1 base; junction bases outside the gene matches: 10. This CDR3 has 16 residues. CDR1 and CDR2 (germline): PRHDT, FYEKMQ (reference sequence). The CDR3 sequence: CASSQDLTGPNTEAFF. CDR3 sequence (DNA): TGTGCCAGCAGCCAAGACCTGACAGGGCCGAACACTGAAGCTTTCTTT.

This clone has just one count. The V gene is TRBV6-5, the J gene TRBJ2-2, with TRBD2 matching over 8 bases. This CDR3 is built from 13 residues. The germline V gene encodes CDR1 MNHEY and CDR2 SVGAGI. This CDR3 is CAASGGGPGELFF. CDR3 sequence (DNA): TGTGCGGCCTCGGGAGGGGGTCCCGGGGAGCTGTTTTTT.

The J gene is TRBJ2-1, the V gene TRBV2, with D possibly being TRBD2 (6 bases). There are 15 residues in the CDR3. The V gene's germline CDR1 is SNHLY and CDR2 FYNNEI. Trimming stripped 8 bases from V and 6 bases from J, with 20 bases between. This CDR3 is CASERITGAGNEQFF. The CDR3 nucleotides are TGTGCCAGCGAAAGGATAACGGGAGCCGGCAATGAGCAGTTCTTC.

The V gene is TRBV29-1, the J gene TRBJ2-7, with 9 nucleotides matching TRBD1. The CDR3 totals 14 residues. Germline CDR1 and CDR2: SQVTM and ANQGSEA. Trimming cost V 3 bases and J 7 bases; bases outside gene matches: 10. DNA of the CDR3: TGCAGCGTTGACCTGGGACAGGGAACGGGTGAGCAGTACTTC. As protein: CSVDLGQGTGEQYF.

At least ten counts were recorded for this clone. This rearrangement joins TRBV11-2 to TRBJ2-7, with TRBD2 as a possible D gene (5 bases). This CDR3 has 15 amino acids. Germline V gene data show CDR1 as SGHAT and CDR2 as FQNNGV. Between the trimmed V and J ends, which lost 5 bases and 0 bases, there was a span of 14 bases. The CDR3 sequence: CASSPEGGPSYEQYF. CDR3 DNA: TGTGCCAGCAGCCCAGAAGGCGGGCCCTCCTACGAGCAGTACTTC.

V usage is TRBV2 and J usage is TRBJ2-1; no reliable D call. The CDR3 extends over 15 amino acids. V lost 2 bases to trimming and J lost 3 bases, with 11 bases between them. The germline CDR1 and CDR2 sequences are SNHLY and FYNNEI. The CDR3 DNA is TGTGCCAGCAGTGAATGGGTCAGTAGCTACAATGAGCAGTTCTTC. Its protein product is CASSEWVSSYNEQFF.

CDR3 loop: CASSPPGAQAFF. DNA of the CDR3: TGTGCCAGCTCACCACCGGGGGCGCAGGCTTTCTTT. This chain connects TRBV18 to TRBJ1-1; D is possibly TRBD1 (6 bases). Germline lookup yields CDR1 KGHSH and CDR2 LQKENI. V lost 0 bases, J lost 11 bases, and 10 bases lay in between. The CDR3 has 12 residues.

The rearrangement links TRBV29-1 to TRBJ2-5, with D perhaps TRBD1 (5 bases). From germline, CDR1 is SQVTM and CDR2 ANQGSEA. The CDR3 is 14 amino acids. The V and J ends lost 2 bases and 0 bases respectively, with 10 bases between them. The CDR3 sequence is CSVERGLDQETQYF. CDR3 DNA sequence: TGCAGCGTTGAAAGGGGCCTCGACCAAGAGACCCAGTACTTC. Supplemented by reference TRBV29-1 and TRBJ2-5, the full variable domain reads SAVISQKPSRDICQRGTSLTIQCQVDSQVTMMFWYRQQPGQSLTLIATANQGSEATYESGFVIDKFPISRPNLTFSTLTVSNMSPEDSSIYLCSVERGLDQETQYFGPGTRLLVL.

The chain is built from TRBV6-1 and TRBJ2-7; D perhaps matches TRBD2 (6 bases). The V and J ends lost 7 bases and 0 bases respectively, with 16 bases between them. This CDR3 region has 15 residues. The germline CDR1 and CDR2 sequences are MNHNS and SASEGT. The DNA for the CDR3 is TGTGCCAGCATCCTGGGACTCGACAGCTCCTACGAGCAGTACTTC. This encodes CASILGLDSSYEQYF.

V is TRBV10-3 and J is TRBJ2-7; 8 bases map to TRBD1. The length of the CDR3 is 13 residues. V shed 8 bases, J shed 3 bases, and the junction held 6 bases outside the gene matches. From germline, CDR1 is ENHRY and CDR2 SYGVKD. CDR3 in amino acids: CAIGPDRDYEQYF. In nucleotides, the CDR3 is TGTGCCATCGGTCCGGACAGGGACTACGAGCAGTACTTC.

CDR3 protein: CASSPSPGYDYGYTF. CDR3 in DNA: TGTGCCAGCAGCCCCTCTCCGGGGTATGACTATGGCTACACCTTC. This sequence joins TRBV7-3 and TRBJ1-2; D ambiguous. CDR3 length: 15 amino acids. Between the trimmed V and J ends, which lost 5 bases and 3 bases, there was a span of 16 bases. Germline V CDR1 and CDR2: SGHTA, FQGTGA.

The chain is built from TRBV23-1 and TRBJ1-6; 8 bases are a match to TRBD1. TRBV23-1 is an open reading frame, and its role is uncertain. With V trimmed by 0 bases and J by 7 bases, 5 bases remained unmatched. The CDR3 has 16 amino acids. The CDR3 loop reads CASSQSQDRGNSPLHF. The DNA of the CDR3 is TGCGCCAGCAGTCAATCGCAAGACAGGGGAAATTCACCCCTCCACTTT.

This chain joins TRBV7-2 and TRBJ2-1; D not certain. Per the germline V gene, CDR1 is SGHTA and CDR2 is FQGNSA. Trimming took 5 bases from V and 0 from J, leaving 11 bases between them. The CDR3 extends over 15 amino acids. The CDR3 sequence: CASSPQLGSYNEQFF. CDR3 DNA: TGTGCCAGCAGCCCCCAGCTAGGCTCCTACAATGAGCAGTTCTTC.

The chain couples TRBV5-1 to TRBJ2-3; TRBD2 might be the D (6 bases). Germline V lookup: CDR1 SGHRS, CDR2 YFSETQ. There are 16 residues in the CDR3. With 3 bases removed from V and 2 bases from J, the gap between germline ends came to 16 bases. In nucleotides, the CDR3 is TGCGCCAGCAGCTCCTCACTGGGAGGTACCACAGATACGCAGTATTTT. This translates into CASSSSLGGTTDTQYF. Using reference TRBV5-1 and TRBJ2-3 for the parts outside the CDR3, the full variable domain is KAGVTQTPRYLIKTRGQQVTLSCSPISGHRSVSWYQQTPGQGLQFLFEYFSETQRNKGNFPGRFSGRQFSNSRSEMNVSTLELGDSALYLCASSSSLGGTTDTQYFGPGTRLTVL.

The chain couples TRBV6-5 to TRBJ2-7; perhaps TRBD1 as D (6 bases). This CDR3 region has 15 residues. Trimming cost V 6 bases and J 0 bases, with 15 bases left between them. The germline V gene encodes CDR1 MNHEY and CDR2 SVGAGI. CDR3 in amino acids: CASSPTGPNSYEQYF. The CDR3 bases are TGTGCCAGCAGCCCCACAGGGCCTAACTCCTACGAGCAGTACTTC.

The chain has TRBV7-9 and TRBJ2-4; D gene uncertain. The V end was cut by 5 bases, the J end by 8 bases, with 13 bases between. This CDR3 has 13 residues. Germline CDR1 is SEHNR and CDR2 is FQNEAQ (reference sequence). The CDR3 sequence is CASSVRPSDIQYF. CDR3 coding DNA: TGTGCCAGCAGCGTCAGGCCCTCGGACATTCAGTACTTC.

The V call is TRBV6-6, the J call TRBJ1-4, with D perhaps TRBD1 (5 bases). The CDR3 is 15 residues long. Germline V CDR1 and CDR2: MNHNY, SVGAGI (reference sequence). Trimming took 0 bases from V and 7 from J, leaving 12 bases between them. Here the CDR3 DNA reads TGTGCCAGCAGTTACTCGATACAGGCAGGTGAAAAACTGTTTTTT. This gives the protein CASSYSIQAGEKLFF.

Turning to this clone: At one end, the junction sequence differs from germline, possibly due to a read error. The V call is TRBV7-7, the J call TRBJ2-1; the D gene is possibly TRBD2 (6 bases). Looked up from germline, CDR1 is SSHAT and CDR2 is FNYEAQ (reference sequence). This CDR3 region has 15 residues. CDR3 DNA sequence: TGTGCTAGCAGCTTAGCGCCGGGAGTGCCAAATGAGCAGTTCTTC. Its translation: CASSLAPGVPNEQFF.